This TCR beta chain was recorded in a study of blood T cell repertoires in COVID-19. As for the study in general: Whether acute or convalescent, the COVID-19 samples came from the United States, Italy and Spain.

From germline, CDR1 is KGHDR and CDR2 SFDVKD. The V and J ends lost 5 bases and 4 bases respectively, with 10 bases between them. The CDR3 length is 14 residues. Clones were sequenced by immunoSEQ multiplex PCR, and TCRdb holds only the in-frame ones, with some missing. Of approximately 360,000 clones detected, around 87% appear once; the ten largest clones hold approximately 1.9%. The TCR sequence derives from a middle-aged man in a cohort exposed to, infected with or recovered from COVID-19 (not recorded which). What was sequenced was PBMCs or T cells enriched from blood (not recorded which). The gene calls are TRBV24-1 and TRBJ2-2, with a possible D match to TRBD1 (5 bases). CDR3 loop: CATSGRQITGELFF. CDR3 DNA: TGTGCCACCAGTGGTAGACAGATCACCGGGGAGCTGTTTTTT.